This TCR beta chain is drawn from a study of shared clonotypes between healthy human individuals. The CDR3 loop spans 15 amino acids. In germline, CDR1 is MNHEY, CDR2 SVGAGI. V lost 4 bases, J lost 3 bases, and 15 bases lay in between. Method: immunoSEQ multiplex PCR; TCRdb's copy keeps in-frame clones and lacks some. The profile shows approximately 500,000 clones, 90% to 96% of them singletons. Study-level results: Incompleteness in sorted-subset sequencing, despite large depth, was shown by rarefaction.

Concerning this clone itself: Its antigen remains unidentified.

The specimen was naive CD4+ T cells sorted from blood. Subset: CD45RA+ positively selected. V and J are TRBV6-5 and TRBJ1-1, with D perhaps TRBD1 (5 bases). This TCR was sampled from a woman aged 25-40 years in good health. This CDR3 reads CASSSSQGGDTEAFF. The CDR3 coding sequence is TGTGCCAGCAGTTCTTCTCAGGGAGGGGACACTGAAGCTTTCTTT.